Listed below are T cell receptor beta chains from one sample, sequenced in a study of OX40 agonist ivuxolimab in advanced cancers. Sequencing used immunoSEQ multiplex PCR; TCRdb keeps in-frame clones, though not all of them. The table has tens of thousands of clones, roughly 81% seen once. The specimen comprised CD4+ or CD8+ T cells sorted from blood, sampled in a trial of the OX40 agonist ivuxolimab. The receptors were sampled from an adult with an advanced solid tumor such as melanoma, head and neck, liver or kidney cancer. Both conserved end residues are trimmed from each CDR3. Each record gives: J gene, V gene, CDR3 protein.

TRBJ2-3,TRBV10-3,AISPDRTNTDTQY
TRBJ1-3,TRBV7-9,ASSPGTGVGNTIY
TRBJ1-5,TRBV6-6,ASSPSTGLNQPQH
TRBJ2-3,TRBV5-4,ASSLAGRSDTQY
TRBJ1-2,TRBV7-9,ASSQDSYGYT
TRBJ2-2,TRBV18,ASSPPASGPTGELF
TRBJ2-1,TRBV11-2,ASSPGLAGGPINEQF
TRBJ2-1,TRBV7-9,ASYRPGLGVHEQF
TRBJ2-7,TRBV11-1,ASSLARSRYEQY
TRBJ2-1,TRBV29-1,SVEGGQGLYNEQF
TRBJ2-7,TRBV5-4,ASSPGLAGRGDEQY
TRBJ2-5,TRBV10-3,AITLSPQETQY
TRBJ2-3,TRBV6-6,ASSYSQRTDTQY
TRBJ2-1,TRBV7-2,ASSLVGPGSYNEQF
TRBJ2-5,TRBV19,ASSRGAGETQY
TRBJ2-7,TRBV19,ASIPPQGNYEQY
TRBJ2-7,TRBV11-2,ASSLDLGLAGAYEQY
TRBJ2-3,TRBV2,ASRFGPPGTDTQY
TRBJ1-1,TRBV19,ATNRGRGTEAF
TRBJ2-1,TRBV6-1,ASSEVLGTLPEQF
TRBJ2-7,TRBV2,ASKLVYEQY
TRBJ2-2,TRBV9,ASSPSWGTGGELF
TRBJ2-2,TRBV28,ASSLIRNTGELF